These T cell receptor beta chains were read from a single sample in a study of T cell responses to AZD1222 COVID-19 vaccine. This table comes from immunoSEQ multiplex PCR, and its TCRdb copy is limited to in-frame clones, with some not included. The data hold 95,000 to 150,000 clones, with approximately 92% observed a single time. The starting material was peripheral blood, obtained 28 days after the second AZD1222 dose. The receptor set was obtained from an adult who received the AZD1222 COVID-19 vaccine. Both conserved end residues are part of each CDR3. Each record gives: V gene, CDR3 protein.

TRBV2,CASSEALGGKYSQPQHF
TRBV6-5,CASSYDGVNVNEQFF
TRBV2,CASGTGVYEQYF
TRBV7-2,CASSIPGDAEAFF
TRBV18,CASSPGTGHQETQYF
TRBV5-4,CASSRRDGGGREQYF
TRBV6-5,CASSPERDQTDTQYF
TRBV19,CASSILPSGANVLTF
TRBV4-2,CASSQGNGGAADTQYF
TRBV7-9,CASSLAQGMNTEAFF
TRBV11-2,CASSSLRGKQYGYTF
TRBV5-1,CASSLGNRATNEKLFF
TRBV24-1,CATSQGDSVETQYF
TRBV3-1/TRBV3-2,CASRRDSLNTEAFF
TRBV10-3,CAIGFEGGSTDTQYF
TRBV28,CASRKGMERSSYNSPLHF